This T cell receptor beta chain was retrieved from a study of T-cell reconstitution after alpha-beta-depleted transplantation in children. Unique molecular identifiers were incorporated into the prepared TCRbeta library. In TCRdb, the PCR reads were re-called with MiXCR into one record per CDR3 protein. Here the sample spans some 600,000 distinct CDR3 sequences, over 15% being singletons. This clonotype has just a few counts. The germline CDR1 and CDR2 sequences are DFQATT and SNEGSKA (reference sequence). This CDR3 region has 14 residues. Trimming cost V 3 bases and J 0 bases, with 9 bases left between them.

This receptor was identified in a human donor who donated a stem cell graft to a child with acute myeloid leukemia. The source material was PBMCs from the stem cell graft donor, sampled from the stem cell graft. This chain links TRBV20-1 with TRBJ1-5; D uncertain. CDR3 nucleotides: TGCAGTGCTAGGAGCGGACTTAGCAATCAGCCCCAGCATTTT. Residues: CSARSGLSNQPQHF.